Below, 28 T cell receptor beta chains from the same sample are listed, as sequenced in a study of resident and recirculating memory T cells in vitiligo. Here immunoSEQ multiplex PCR was the method, and the copy in TCRdb shows in-frame clones only, minus some. The top ten clones hold more than 4% of a sample with 70,000 to 85,000 clones, just over 90% of them seen once. The material sequenced was blood. The receptors stem from a male donor with vitiligo.

V gene TRBV18 combines with J gene TRBJ2-7; 8 nucleotides align to TRBD1. Germline V CDR1 and CDR2: KGHSH, LQKENI. The junction had 5 bases not matched to a gene; V was cut back by 5 bases and J by 8 bases. This CDR3 has 12 amino acids. The CDR3 DNA is TGTGCCAGCTCAGCGGACAGGGTCAAGCAGTACTTC. It specifies CASSADRVKQYF.

This chain uses TRBV4-2 with TRBJ2-7; TRBD1 might be the D (5 bases). Germline V lookup: CDR1 LGHNA, CDR2 YNFKEQ. This CDR3 comprises 16 residues. Trimming took 1 base from V and 5 from J, leaving 18 bases between them. The CDR3 is CASSQGPLGEGNEQYF. The CDR3 DNA sequence: TGTGCCAGCAGCCAAGGCCCGCTAGGGGAAGGAAACGAGCAGTACTTC.

The chain couples TRBV7-2 to TRBJ2-3, with 8 bases that match TRBD2. CDR3 length: 17 amino acids. From germline, CDR1 is SGHTA and CDR2 FQGNSA. Trimming removed 1 base from V and 3 bases from J; junction bases left unmatched: 9. The CDR3 nucleotides are TGTGCCAGCAGCTTAGGCAGTCAGCGGGGGTCGACAGATACGCAGTATTTT. Encoded protein: CASSLGSQRGSTDTQYF.

The V call is TRBV7-2, the J call TRBJ2-3; 9 positions agree with TRBD1. V lost 4 bases to trimming and J lost 7 bases; unmatched junction nucleotides: 9. The CDR3 totals 15 residues. Germline-derived CDR1 and CDR2 are SGHTA and FQGNSA. The DNA of the CDR3 is TGTGCCAGCAGCTCGGGACAGGGTGCATTTAATACGCAGTATTTT. Translation: CASSSGQGAFNTQYF.

The chain combines TRBV19 with TRBJ1-5; 7 bases map to TRBD1. Trimming removed 4 bases from V and 2 bases from J; junction bases left unmatched: 8. This CDR3 is 16 amino acids long. Germline CDR1 LNHDA, CDR2 SQIVND (reference sequence). CDR3 protein: CASSTLTGAGNQPQHF. Written as DNA, the CDR3 is TGTGCCAGTAGTACTCTTACAGGGGCCGGCAATCAGCCCCAGCATTTT.

This clone turned up a few times. Other DNA sequences in the same sample also yield this CDR3. The chain links TRBV5-1 to TRBJ1-1, with a tentative D call TRBD1 (6 bases). The CDR3 covers 14 residues. CDR1 and CDR2 from the germline V gene are SGHRS and YFSETQ. V gave up 2 bases and J gave up 3 bases, with 11 bases separating them. This chain's CDR3 is CASSLQGSDTEAFF. Here the CDR3 DNA reads TGCGCCAGCAGCTTACAGGGTTCGGACACTGAAGCTTTCTTT.

The gene calls are TRBV7-3 and TRBJ2-5; maybe TRBD2 (5 bases). The CDR3 runs to 14 residues. Between the trimmed V and J ends, which lost 5 bases and 9 bases, there was a span of 19 bases. Germline CDR1 is SGHTA and CDR2 is FQGTGA. The CDR3 spells CASSPGLTAGAQYF. CDR3 in DNA: TGTGCCAGCAGCCCCGGACTGACTGCTGGGGCCCAGTACTTC.

The chain's CDR3 is CASREDSNQPQHF. As DNA, the CDR3 is TGTGCCAGCAGGGAGGACAGTAATCAGCCCCAGCATTTT. The V and J genes are TRBV2 and TRBJ1-5; possibly TRBD1 for D (6 bases). The V gene's germline CDR1 is SNHLY and CDR2 FYNNEI. With 6 bases removed from V and 4 bases from J, the gap between germline ends came to 10 bases. CDR3 size: 13 residues.

This clone came up a few times. V and J are TRBV2 and TRBJ1-1; 8 positions agree with TRBD1. The CDR3 runs 14 residues. V lost 7 bases, J lost 5 bases, and 9 bases stayed unmatched. Germline assignment: CDR1 SNHLY and CDR2 FYNNEI. CDR3 in amino acids: CASTALTGVTEAFF. In nucleotides, the CDR3 is TGTGCCAGCACCGCGTTGACAGGGGTAACTGAAGCTTTCTTT.

This sequence joins TRBV6-6 and TRBJ1-6, with D uncertain. The CDR3 extends over 11 amino acids. V dropped 4 bases and J dropped 10 bases, with 5 bases sitting between them. Looked up from germline, CDR1 is MNHNY and CDR2 is SVGAGI (reference sequence). The CDR3 protein is CASSLGSPLHF. The CDR3 nucleotides are TGTGCCAGCAGTTTGGGCTCACCCCTCCACTTT.

V is TRBV5-1 and J is TRBJ1-1, with D possibly matching TRBD1 (5 bases). This CDR3 contains 14 residues. Germline CDR1 is SGHRS and CDR2 is YFSETQ. Trimming pared 3 bases from V and 1 base from J, leaving 10 bases between. As DNA, the CDR3 is TGCGCCAGCAGCTGGGGGACTTCGAACACTGAAGCTTTCTTT. Protein: CASSWGTSNTEAFF.

The count of this clone is one. This chain uses TRBV5-6 with TRBJ2-1, with TRBD2 identical over 7 bases. V lost 3 bases to trimming and J lost 5 bases; unmatched junction nucleotides: 2. This CDR3 contains 13 residues. Germline CDR1 and CDR2: SGHDT and YYEEEE. Written as DNA, the CDR3 is TGTGCCAGCAGCTCCAGCGGGAACAATGAGCAGTTCTTC. Translation gives CASSSSGNNEQFF. The variable domain in full, completed from reference TRBV5-6 and TRBJ2-1, reads DAGVTQSPTHLIKTRGQQVTLRCSPKSGHDTVSWYQQALGQGPQFIFQYYEEEERQRGNFPDRFSGHQFPNYSSELNVNALLLGDSALYLCASSSSGNNEQFFGPGTRLTVL.

The rearrangement links TRBV4-3 to TRBJ2-1; 12 nucleotides match TRBD2. This CDR3 is 20 amino acids long. V lost 0 bases, J lost 9 bases, and 18 bases stayed unmatched. Germline CDR1 reads LGHNA; CDR2 reads YSLEER. The CDR3 region has the DNA TGCGCCAGCAGCCAAGAGACTAGCGGGGGTACAAGCCGTCTCGGAGGTGAGCAGTTCTTC. As protein: CASSQETSGGTSRLGGEQFF.

The J gene is TRBJ1-1, the V gene TRBV18; D not resolved. V shed 3 bases and J shed 4 bases, with 15 bases lying between them. Per germline, CDR1 KGHSH and CDR2 LQKENI. The CDR3 extends over 15 amino acids. The DNA of the CDR3 is TGTGCCAGCTCACCGGTTGATTCAGAGGGCACTGAAGCTTTCTTT. It yields the protein CASSPVDSEGTEAFF. The full variable domain, its missing parts supplied by reference TRBV18 and TRBJ1-1, is NAGVMQNPRHLVRRRGQEARLRCSPMKGHSHVYWYRQLPEEGLKFMVYLQKENIIDESGMPKERFSAEFPKEGPSILRIQQVVRGDSAAYFCASSPVDSEGTEAFFGQGTRLTVV.

The J gene is TRBJ2-3, the V gene TRBV29-1, with D tentatively TRBD2 (5 bases). The CDR3 is 17 residues long. CDR1 and CDR2 (germline): SQVTM, ANQGSEA. The V gene lost 5 bases and the J gene lost 0 bases, with 21 bases spanning the gap. The CDR3 reads CSVTFAGGSGSTDTQYF. CDR3 sequence (DNA): TGCAGCGTTACATTTGCGGGCGGGTCAGGAAGCACAGATACGCAGTATTTT.

The V gene is TRBV12-5, the J gene TRBJ1-1, with TRBD1 matching 7 bases. The CDR3 totals 12 residues. In germline, CDR1 is LGHNT, CDR2 FRNRAP. V gave up 5 bases and J gave up 11 bases; unmatched junction bases: 8. The CDR3 DNA follows: TGTGCTAGTGGTCCGCAGGGGGTTAGGGCTTTCTTT. Translating it yields CASGPQGVRAFF.

The V and J genes are TRBV6-1 and TRBJ1-2; D not resolved. V shed 2 bases and J shed 0 bases, with 10 bases lying between them. Germline V CDR1 and CDR2: MNHNS, SASEGT. The CDR3 has 15 residues. This CDR3 is CASSEKGSANYGYTF. CDR3 nucleotides: TGTGCCAGCAGTGAAAAGGGTAGCGCTAACTATGGCTACACCTTC.

The chain uses TRBV4-1 and TRBJ2-2; tentatively, D is TRBD1 (5 bases). The CDR3 runs 17 residues. Germline assignment: CDR1 MGHRA and CDR2 YSYEKL. V was shortened by 0 bases and J by 4 bases, with 15 bases between the two germline ends. The CDR3 DNA reads as TGCGCCAGCAGCCAAGAAGTCTCCAGGGCCACCACCGGGGAGCTGTTTTTT. This sequence encodes CASSQEVSRATTGELFF.

V usage is TRBV2 and J usage is TRBJ2-3, with D uncertain. Trimming took off 4 bases at V and 2 bases at J, with 13 bases between the two ends. Germline V gene data show CDR1 as SNHLY and CDR2 as FYNNEI. The CDR3 runs to 15 residues. CDR3 bases: TGTGCCAGCAGTGCTCTAAGATCAAACACAGATACGCAGTATTTT. This gives the protein CASSALRSNTDTQYF.

V and J are TRBV29-1 and TRBJ2-1; D is unresolved. The V end was cut by 6 bases, the J end by 5 bases, with 5 bases between. The CDR3 is 10 amino acids. Germline-derived CDR1 and CDR2 are SQVTM and ANQGSEA. In DNA, the CDR3 is TGCAGCGTAAGCAACAATGAGCAGTTCTTC. Protein sequence: CSVSNNEQFF.

The chain employs TRBV27 and TRBJ1-2; TRBD1 aligns across 7 bases. The CDR3 sequence is 14 residues long. The trim removed 2 bases at V and 2 bases at J, leaving 2 bases unmatched. The germline gives CDR1 MNHEY, CDR2 SMNVEV (reference sequence). The CDR3 region is CASSLAGQNYGYTF. CDR3 in DNA: TGTGCCAGCAGTTTAGCGGGACAGAACTATGGCTACACCTTC.

The rearrangement uses TRBV5-1 and TRBJ1-5; D is unclear. The CDR3 extends over 15 amino acids. Per the germline V gene, CDR1 is SGHRS and CDR2 is YFSETQ. The V gene lost 0 bases and the J gene lost 1 base, with 8 bases spanning the gap. The CDR3 nucleotides read TGCGCCAGCAGCTTGGGGAGCAGCAGCAATCAGCCCCAGCATTTT. Amino acids: CASSLGSSSNQPQHF.

CDR3 region: CASAPGTETYNEQFF. For the CDR3, the DNA is TGTGCCAGCGCCCCCGGGACAGAGACCTACAATGAGCAGTTCTTC. This chain uses TRBV7-2 with TRBJ2-1, with 7 nucleotides matching TRBD1. CDR3 size: 15 residues. The trim removed 8 bases at V and 2 bases at J, leaving 9 bases unmatched. Per germline, CDR1 SGHTA and CDR2 FQGNSA.

This sequence joins TRBV7-3 and TRBJ2-2; the match to TRBD2 covers 10 bases. This CDR3 spans 16 amino acids. Looked up from germline, CDR1 is SGHTA and CDR2 is FQGTGA. V lost 5 bases, J lost 6 bases, and 9 bases stayed unmatched. CDR3 in amino acids: CASSPRTSGGAGELFF. In DNA form, the CDR3 reads TGTGCCAGCAGCCCGAGGACGAGCGGGGGGGCCGGGGAGCTGTTTTTT.

The J gene is TRBJ2-1, the V gene TRBV29-1; D is undetermined. Germline V gene lookup returns CDR1 SQVTM and CDR2 ANQGSEA. Trimming took 1 base from V and 10 from J, leaving 5 bases between them. There are 10 residues in the CDR3. CDR3 DNA: TGCAGCGTTGAAGCGGAGGAGCAGTTCTTC. Translation gives CSVEAEEQFF.

The CDR3 spells CASSQVKGSTDTQYF. DNA for the CDR3: TGTGCCAGCAGCCAAGTCAAGGGGAGCACAGATACGCAGTATTTT. The chain combines TRBV4-2 with TRBJ2-3; a weak D match, TRBD1 (5 bases). This CDR3 is 15 amino acids long. CDR1 LGHNA and CDR2 YNFKEQ come from the germline V gene. Deletions cut 1 base from V and 0 bases from J, with 8 bases between.

The rearrangement joins TRBV10-3 to TRBJ1-4, with 7 bases matching TRBD1. Germline CDR1 is ENHRY and CDR2 is SYGVKD. Unmatched junction bases numbered 7, after V lost 11 bases and J lost 4 bases. This CDR3 has 13 amino acids. Written as DNA, the CDR3 is TGTGCCTCGGGCCGGGACAGTAATGAAAAACTGTTTTTT. Translation: CASGRDSNEKLFF.

This rearrangement joins TRBV5-4 to TRBJ1-1; 8 bases map to TRBD1. V shed 5 bases and J 4 bases; nucleotides not matched to a gene: 7. Germline loops: CDR1 SGHNT, CDR2 YYREEE (reference sequence). The CDR3 totals 14 residues. Here the CDR3 DNA reads TGTGCCAGCAGTCCAGGGGGCGCGACCACTGAAGCTTTCTTT. Residues: CASSPGGATTEAFF.